The rows below give T cell receptor beta chains drawn from one sample of a study of CD8 T cells in Susac syndrome. Via MiXCR, TCRdb re-called the immunoSEQ multiplex PCR reads, giving one row per CDR3 protein. The sample lists a few hundred thousand distinct CDR3 sequences; around 89% were seen once. Input material: CD8+ T cells from PBMCs. These receptors all stem from a human donor with multiple sclerosis. Each CDR3 is given with its conserved first and last residue. Fields, in order: J gene, clone size, V gene, CDR3 length, D gene, CDR3 DNA, CDR3 protein. D genes are given only for firm matches. Clone sizes are given selectively: once, few, many, or a class where the clone is expanded.

TRBJ2-3 | . | TRBV9 | 16 | TRBD2 | TGTGCCAGCAGCGCAGCGACTAGCGGGAGGACAGATACGCAGTATTTT | CASSAATSGRTDTQYF
TRBJ1-5 | . | TRBV20-1 | 20 | . | TGCAGTGCTAGTTTCCCGATCACAGGGAAGGATGTTGTCAGCAATCAGCCCCAGCATTTT | CSASFPITGKDVVSNQPQHF
TRBJ2-1 | . | TRBV20-1 | 15 | TRBD2 | TGCAGTGCTAGAGTGCCGGGACTAGCCGTCAATGAGCAGTTCTTC | CSARVPGLAVNEQFF
TRBJ1-1 | . | TRBV5-4 | 12 | . | TGTGCCAGCAGCGGGATGGGGGCTGGAGCTTTCTTT | CASSGMGAGAFF
TRBJ2-5 | once | TRBV20-1 | 12 | . | TGCACGGGGCCGGACAGACAAGAGACCCAGTACTTC | CTGPDRQETQYF
TRBJ2-3 | . | TRBV28 | 16 | TRBD2 | TGTGCCAGCAGTCTAAATAGCGGGGGGGCGGCAGATACGCAGTATTTT | CASSLNSGGAADTQYF
TRBJ1-3 | . | TRBV9 | 16 | . | TGTGCCAGCAGCGTAGATCCGGGGGCGAATGGAAACACCATATATTTT | CASSVDPGANGNTIYF
TRBJ2-1 | once | TRBV29-1 | 15 | TRBD1 | TGCAGCGTGGATCCGGGACAGGGGGTCTACAATGAGCAGTTCTTC | CSVDPGQGVYNEQFF
TRBJ2-7 | . | TRBV27 | 13 | . | TGTGCCAGCTTACAGGTAAAATTCTACGAGCAGTACTTC | CASLQVKFYEQYF
TRBJ2-1 | once | TRBV1 | 20 | . | TGCACCAGCAGCCCCGGGGTTTTAGCGGGAGTCCAGCGGTTCTCCGATGAGCAGTTCTTC | CTSSPGVLAGVQRFSDEQFF
TRBJ1-4 | few | TRBV10-2 | 14 | . | TGCGCCAGCAGTTCGGCCAGCAGACTTGAAAAACTGTTTTTT | CASSSASRLEKLFF
TRBJ1-2 | once | TRBV30 | 9 | . | TGTGCCTGGAAAGGTGGCTACACCTTC | CAWKGGYTF
TRBJ2-7 | . | TRBV4-3 | 14 | . | TGCGCCAGCAGCCAAGCCTTCGGCTCCTACGAGCAGTACTTC | CASSQAFGSYEQYF
TRBJ2-4 | . | TRBV28 | 16 | . | TGTGCCAGCAGTCGAAGTACAGGTTTGGTAATGGACATTCAGTACTTC | CASSRSTGLVMDIQYF
TRBJ1-5 | . | TRBV27 | 15 | TRBD1 | TGTGCCAGCAGTGCCGGACAGGGGGCATTTCAGCCCCAGCATTTT | CASSAGQGAFQPQHF
TRBJ2-1 | . | TRBV7-9 | 15 | TRBD1 | TGTGCCAGCAGGGCCGGGACAGGGCTATACAATGAGCAGTTCTTC | CASRAGTGLYNEQFF
TRBJ1-1 | . | TRBV4-3 | 15 | . | TGCGCCAGCAGCCCCGGGTCGGATTGGGGGACTGAAGCTTTCTTT | CASSPGSDWGTEAFF
TRBJ2-3 | . | TRBV3-1 | 15 | TRBD2 | TGTGCCAGCAGCAAATACGGGGGGGCCATAGATACGCAGTATTTT | CASSKYGGAIDTQYF
TRBJ1-5 | . | TRBV28 | 15 | . | TGTGCCAGCAGTTTAGGGTGGGGTGGTAATCAGCCCCAGCATTTT | CASSLGWGGNQPQHF
TRBJ2-3 | . | TRBV12-3/TRBV12-4 | 13 | . | TGTGCCAGCAGTATAATTACAGGGTCTACGCAGTATTTT | CASSIITGSTQYF
TRBJ2-2 | . | TRBV9 | 16 | . | TGTGCCAGCAGCACACATTCAGGGAGCGGATCCGGGGAGCTGTTTTTT | CASSTHSGSGSGELFF
TRBJ2-7 | . | TRBV28 | 12 | . | TGTGCCAGCAGTCGTACAGGCTACGAGCAGTACTTC | CASSRTGYEQYF
TRBJ2-7 | once | TRBV20-1 | 13 | . | TGCAGTGCTAGGCGGAAGGGCACCTACGAGCAGTACTTC | CSARRKGTYEQYF
TRBJ2-2 | . | TRBV25-1 | 17 | . | TGTGCCAGCAGTGAATGGAAGGGGAGGTTTTTGACCGGGGAGCTGTTTTTT | CASSEWKGRFLTGELFF
TRBJ2-2 | . | TRBV9 | 16 | . | TGTGCCAGCAGCCCAGGAGGCTTGGGAAACACCGGGGAGCTGTTTTTT | CASSPGGLGNTGELFF
TRBJ1-1 | . | TRBV4-1 | 14 | . | TGCGCCAGCAGCCAGGGTACGTGGAGCACTGAAGCTTTCTTT | CASSQGTWSTEAFF
TRBJ2-5 | . | TRBV5-1 | 15 | . | TGCGCCAGCAGCCAGACGGGCCCGGGGCAAGAGACCCAGTACTTC | CASSQTGPGQETQYF
TRBJ2-4 | . | TRBV20-1 | 15 | TRBD1 | TGCAGTGCTAGAGATCAGGGACAGGGGGCATACATTCAGTACTTC | CSARDQGQGAYIQYF